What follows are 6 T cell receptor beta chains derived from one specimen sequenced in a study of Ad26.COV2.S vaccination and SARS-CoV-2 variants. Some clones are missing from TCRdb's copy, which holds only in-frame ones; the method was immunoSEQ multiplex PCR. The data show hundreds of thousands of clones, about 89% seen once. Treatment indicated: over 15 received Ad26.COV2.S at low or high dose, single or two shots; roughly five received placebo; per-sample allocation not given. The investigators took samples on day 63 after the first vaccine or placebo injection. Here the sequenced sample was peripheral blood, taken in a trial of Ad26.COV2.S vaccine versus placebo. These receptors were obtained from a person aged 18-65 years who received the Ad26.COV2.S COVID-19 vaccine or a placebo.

The CDR3 sequence is CSAWGLTEAFF. CDR3 nucleotides: TGCAGTGCTTGGGGGCTGACTGAAGCTTTCTTT. The rearrangement uses TRBV20-1 and TRBJ1-1; weak D call: TRBD1 (6 bases). Per germline, CDR1 DFQATT and CDR2 SNEGSKA (reference sequence). This CDR3 is 11 amino acids long. Trimming removed 5 bases from V and 5 bases from J, with 9 bases in between.

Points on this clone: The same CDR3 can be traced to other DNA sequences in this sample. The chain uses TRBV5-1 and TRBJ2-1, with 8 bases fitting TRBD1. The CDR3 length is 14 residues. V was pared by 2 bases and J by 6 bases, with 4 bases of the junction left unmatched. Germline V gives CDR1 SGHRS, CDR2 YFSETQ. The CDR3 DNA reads TGCGCCAGCAGCTTCGGACAGGGTGGCAATGAGCAGTTCTTC. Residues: CASSFGQGGNEQFF.

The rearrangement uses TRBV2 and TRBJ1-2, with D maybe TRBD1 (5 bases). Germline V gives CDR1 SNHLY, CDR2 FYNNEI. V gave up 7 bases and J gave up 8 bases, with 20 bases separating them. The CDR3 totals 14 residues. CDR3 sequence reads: CASTMAEGQGGYTF. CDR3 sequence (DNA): TGTGCCAGCACGATGGCCGAAGGGCAGGGCGGCTACACCTTC.

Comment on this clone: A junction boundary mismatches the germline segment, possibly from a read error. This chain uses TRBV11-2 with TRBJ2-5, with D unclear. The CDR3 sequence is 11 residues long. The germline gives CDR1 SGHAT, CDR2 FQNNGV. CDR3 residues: CASSLGALRHF. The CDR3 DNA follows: TGTGCCAGCAGCTTAGGGGCTCTCAGGCACTTC.

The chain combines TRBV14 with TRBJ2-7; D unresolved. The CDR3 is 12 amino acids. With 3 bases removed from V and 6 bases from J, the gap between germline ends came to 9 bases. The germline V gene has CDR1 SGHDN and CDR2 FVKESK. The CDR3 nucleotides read TGTGCCAGCAGCCAGTTCCTAACCGAGCAGTACTTC. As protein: CASSQFLTEQYF.

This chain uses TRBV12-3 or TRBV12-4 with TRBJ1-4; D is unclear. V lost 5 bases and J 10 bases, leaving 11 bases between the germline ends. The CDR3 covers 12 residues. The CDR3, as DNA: TGTGCCAGCAGTCCCCCAGTGGGAAAACTGTTTTTT. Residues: CASSPPVGKLFF.